This TCR beta chain was profiled in a study of T cell changes during pregnancy in multiple sclerosis (dated by TCRdb to between 2018 and 2021). Notes on the research overall: The study examined how the T cell repertoire changed over the course of pregnancy in women with multiple sclerosis.

Per the germline V gene (reference sequence), SEHNR is the CDR1 and FQNEAQ is the CDR2. Its CDR3 holds 16 amino acids, cysteine through phenylalanine. Only CDR3 DNA is held: 48 bases, read in frame from base 1. The V end loses 2 bases and the J end loses 1 base, and a stretch of 14 bases separates them. Note on this clone: Its antigen remains undetermined. No qualities accompany the bases; no much larger clone lies one base away.

The library was prepared using the immunoSEQ multiplex PCR assay. TCRdb retrieved this table from immuneACCESS and kept in-frame rearrangements only. Not all clones are present; in checked studies, unresolved V genes account for under half, and no reason is known for the remainder. Across this sample there are fewer than 50,000 clones, with roughly 91% seen only once. Around 7.2% of the sample goes to the ten largest clones. Recombination joined TRBV7-9 with TRBJ1-1; the D gene assignment is ambiguous. The specimen was CD8+ T cells from peripheral blood mononuclear cells, collected in the third trimester of pregnancy. This sequence originates from a female donor with multiple sclerosis, enrolled in a pregnancy study. The CDR3 here reads CASSLLPYDGNTEAFF. In nucleotides, the sequence is TGTGCCAGCAGCTTACTCCCCTACGATGGGAACACTGAAGCTTTCTTT.